The following is a T cell receptor beta chain sequence with its context. Trimming removed 12 bases at V and 3 bases at J, with 14 bases between. The germline CDR1 and CDR2 sequences are KGHDR and SFDVKD. The CDR3 length is 13 residues. This specimen comes from a study of blood T cell repertoires in COVID-19. As originally analysed: Estimates of nucleated cell counts were drawn from the amplification of reference gene primers. Assay used: immunoSEQ multiplex PCR; TCRdb lists only in-frame clones, some missing. The D gene and trimming were derived from the DNA, and the V and J assignments and clone size from that table. The table records about 220,000 clones, 65% to 90% of them present only once. Seattle enrolled patients during active infection and tracked them longitudinally.

The rearrangement joins TRBV24-1 to TRBJ1-5; a weak D match, TRBD1 (6 bases). This receptor was identified in a woman aged 70-85 years with COVID-19, enrolled during active disease. The sequenced sample was peripheral blood. DNA of the CDR3: TGTGCCGTCCAAGCAGGGGACAATCAGCCCCAGCATTTT. Its translation is CAVQAGDNQPQHF.